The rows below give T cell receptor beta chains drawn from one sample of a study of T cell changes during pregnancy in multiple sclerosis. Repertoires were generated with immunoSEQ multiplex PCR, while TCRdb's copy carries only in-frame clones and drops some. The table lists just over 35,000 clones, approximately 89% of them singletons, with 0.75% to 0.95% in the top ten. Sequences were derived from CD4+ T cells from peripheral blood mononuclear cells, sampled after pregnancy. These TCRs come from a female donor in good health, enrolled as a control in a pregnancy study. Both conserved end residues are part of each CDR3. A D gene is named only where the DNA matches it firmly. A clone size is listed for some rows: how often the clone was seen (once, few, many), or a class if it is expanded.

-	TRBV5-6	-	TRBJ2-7	TGTGCCAGCAGCAGGATACTAGGAGAGCAGTACTTC	CASSRILGEQYF
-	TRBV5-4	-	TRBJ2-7	TGTGCCAGCAGCTTGGCCGCAGGGGACTCCTACGAGCAGTACTTC	CASSLAAGDSYEQYF
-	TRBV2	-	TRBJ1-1	TGTGCCAGCAGACGACAGGCGGTGAACACTGAAGCTTTCTTT	CASRRQAVNTEAFF
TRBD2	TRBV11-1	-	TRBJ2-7	TGTGCCAGCAGACCGAGCGGGGTCCCCTACGAGCAGTACTTC	CASRPSGVPYEQYF
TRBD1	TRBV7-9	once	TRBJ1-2	TGTGCCAGCAGCTCAACCTTACGGGACAGGGCCCATGGCTACACCTTC	CASSSTLRDRAHGYTF
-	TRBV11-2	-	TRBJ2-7	TGTGCCAGCAGCCATACGGGACAAAGCCACGAGCAGTACTTC	CASSHTGQSHEQYF
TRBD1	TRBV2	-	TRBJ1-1	TGTGCCAGCAGTGGGGACAGGGGCATGAACACTGAAGCTTTCTTT	CASSGDRGMNTEAFF
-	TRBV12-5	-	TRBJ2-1	TGTGCTAGTGGTTCCGATTCGCGCCAGTTCTTC	CASGSDSRQFF
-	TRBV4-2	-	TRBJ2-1	TGTGCCAGCGGGGCGGGATCCTACAATGAGCAGTTCTTC	CASGAGSYNEQFF
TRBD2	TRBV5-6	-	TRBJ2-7	TGTGCCAGCAGCTCCAAGGCGGGAGCCCCGTACGAGCAGTACTTC	CASSSKAGAPYEQYF
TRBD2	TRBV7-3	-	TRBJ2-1	TGTGCCAGCAGCCCCCGACTAGCGGGGGGACCGGGGGAGCAGTTCTTC	CASSPRLAGGPGEQFF
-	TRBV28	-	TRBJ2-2	TGTGCCAGCAGTTTACAGCCAGGGGAAGGGGAGCTGTTTTTT	CASSLQPGEGELFF
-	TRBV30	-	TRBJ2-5	TGTGCCTGGAGTTCGCAAGAGACCCAGTACTTC	CAWSSQETQYF
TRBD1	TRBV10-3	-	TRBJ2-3	TGTGCCATCAGCCAGGGGGCCAGAGATACGCAGTATTTT	CAISQGARDTQYF
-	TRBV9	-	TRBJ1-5	TGTGCCAGCAGTCGGACAGACAATCAGCCCCAGCATTTT	CASSRTDNQPQHF
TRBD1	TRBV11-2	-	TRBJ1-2	TGTGCCAGCAGCTCGACGACAGGGAAGGGCTATGGCTACACCTTC	CASSSTTGKGYGYTF
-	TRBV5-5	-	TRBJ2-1	TGTGCCAGCAGCTTGGGACGACTAAGCGACAATGAGCAGTTCTTC	CASSLGRLSDNEQFF
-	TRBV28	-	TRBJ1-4	TGTGCCAGCAGTTTGGCAGGGCCTAATGAAAAACTGTTTTTT	CASSLAGPNEKLFF
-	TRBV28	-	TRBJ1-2	TGTGCCAGCAGGGGACTAGGGAGCGGCTACACCTTC	CASRGLGSGYTF
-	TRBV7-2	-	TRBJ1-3	TGTGCCAGCAGCTTAGATCCTGGCTACACCATATATTTT	CASSLDPGYTIYF
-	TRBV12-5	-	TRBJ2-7	TGTGCTAGTGGGGACTCTGTTGACGAGCAGTACTTC	CASGDSVDEQYF
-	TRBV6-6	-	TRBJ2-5	TGTGCCAGCGTTGTAGGGCGGGAAGAGACCCAGTACTTC	CASVVGREETQYF
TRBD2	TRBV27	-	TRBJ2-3	TGTGCCAGCAGACTAGCGGGGGCCGCGGACACAGATACGCAGTATTTT	CASRLAGAADTDTQYF
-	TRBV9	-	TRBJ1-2	TGTGCCAGCAGGATGGAGGGGCTCGGTTATGGCTACACCTTC	CASRMEGLGYGYTF
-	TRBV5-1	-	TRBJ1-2	TGCGCCAGCAGCACAGGGATTAGGACCTACACCTTC	CASSTGIRTYTF
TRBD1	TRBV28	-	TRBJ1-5	TGTGCCAGCAGTCTACCTCCTGGGACAGGGAATCAGCCCCAGCATTTT	CASSLPPGTGNQPQHF
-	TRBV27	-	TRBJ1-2	TGTGCCAGCAGCCCGGGGGGCCCAGCCCTCTGGGGTGGCTACACCTTC	CASSPGGPALWGGYTF
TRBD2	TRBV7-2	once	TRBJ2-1	TGTGCCAGCAGCTTAGGGTACCGGCGGGAGATCAATGAGCAGTTCTTC	CASSLGYRREINEQFF
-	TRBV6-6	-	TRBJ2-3	TGTGCCACACTTTTGGGGGGTGCAAGGACAGATACGCAGTATTTT	CATLLGGARTDTQYF
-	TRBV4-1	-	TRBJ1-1	TGCGCCAGCAGCCGGGGTGGGGGCTGGGGGAACACTGAAGCTTTCTTT	CASSRGGGWGNTEAFF
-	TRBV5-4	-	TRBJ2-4	TGTGCCAGCAGCTTGGCTGGGCAGGGGGCCAAAAACATTCAGTACTTC	CASSLAGQGAKNIQYF
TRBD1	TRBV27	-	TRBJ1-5	TGTGCCAGCAGTCCCACAGGGGGCGCGAGCAATCAGCCCCAGCATTTT	CASSPTGGASNQPQHF
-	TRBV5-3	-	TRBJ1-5	TGTGCCAGAAGCGGGGGGGGGAATCAGCCCCAGCATTTT	CARSGGGNQPQHF
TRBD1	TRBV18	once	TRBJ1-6	TGTGCCAGCTCATCAGACAGGGATTCACCCCTCCACTTT	CASSSDRDSPLHF
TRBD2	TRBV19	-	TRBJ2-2	TGTGCCAGTAGTATAGATGGCGGCGGGAGAGTGTCCGGGGAGCTGTTTTTT	CASSIDGGGRVSGELFF
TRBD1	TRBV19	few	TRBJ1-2	TGTGCCAGTAGTGATACAGGGGCGGCTAACTATGGCTACACCTTC	CASSDTGAANYGYTF
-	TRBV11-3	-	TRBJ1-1	TGTGCCAGCAGCCCCTACAGTAACACTGAAGCTTTCTTT	CASSPYSNTEAFF
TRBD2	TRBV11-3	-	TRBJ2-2	TGTGCCAGCAGCCCAGGGAGGGGCGGGGAGCTGTTTTTT	CASSPGRGGELFF
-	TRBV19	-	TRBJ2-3	TGTGCCAGTAGTACGCAAGGGACTGGCCGCAGCACAGATACGCAGTATTTT	CASSTQGTGRSTDTQYF
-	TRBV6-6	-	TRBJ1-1	TGTGCCAGCAGCAAAATTAGAGGCCGGAACACTGAAGCTTTCTTT	CASSKIRGRNTEAFF
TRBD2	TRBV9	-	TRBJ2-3	TGTGCCAGCAGCGTAATATCACTAGCGGGGGCCGGCACAGATACGCAGTATTTT	CASSVISLAGAGTDTQYF
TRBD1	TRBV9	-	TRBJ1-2	TGTGCCAGCAGCGCTGGACAGGGCAGGGGCTATGGCTACACCTTC	CASSAGQGRGYGYTF
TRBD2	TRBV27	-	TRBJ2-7	TGTGCCAGCAGTTTTTCAGGCGGGAGGGCCTTTGGCGAGCAGTACTTC	CASSFSGGRAFGEQYF
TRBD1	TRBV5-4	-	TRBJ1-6	TGTGCCAGCAGCCGAGTCCCGGACAGGGCGACACCCCTCCACTTT	CASSRVPDRATPLHF
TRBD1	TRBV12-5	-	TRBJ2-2	TGTGCTAGTGCCCGAGGGACAGGGGACAACACCGGGGAGCTGTTTTTT	CASARGTGDNTGELFF
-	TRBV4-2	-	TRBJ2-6	TGTGCCAGCAGCCAAGGATCCCTCCCCGGGAAGTTGGCTGGGGCCAACGTCCTGACTTTC	CASSQGSLPGKLAGANVLTF
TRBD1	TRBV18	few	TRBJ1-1	TGTGCCAGCTCACCGGAGGGGGCCAGCACTGAAGCTTTCTTT	CASSPEGASTEAFF
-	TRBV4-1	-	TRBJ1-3	TGCGCCAGCAGCCAAGATTTAGCGGTCTCTGGAAACACCATATATTTT	CASSQDLAVSGNTIYF
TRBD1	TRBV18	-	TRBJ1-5	TGTGCCAGCTCACCCGCTCCGACAGGGAACAATCAGCCCCAGCATTTT	CASSPAPTGNNQPQHF
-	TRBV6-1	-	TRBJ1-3	TGTGCCAGCAGTGCCTTACAGGGATCGGCAGGAAACACCATATATTTT	CASSALQGSAGNTIYF
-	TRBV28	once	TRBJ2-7	TGTGCCAGCAGTGAACTAGGGATAGTGTACTTC	CASSELGIVYF